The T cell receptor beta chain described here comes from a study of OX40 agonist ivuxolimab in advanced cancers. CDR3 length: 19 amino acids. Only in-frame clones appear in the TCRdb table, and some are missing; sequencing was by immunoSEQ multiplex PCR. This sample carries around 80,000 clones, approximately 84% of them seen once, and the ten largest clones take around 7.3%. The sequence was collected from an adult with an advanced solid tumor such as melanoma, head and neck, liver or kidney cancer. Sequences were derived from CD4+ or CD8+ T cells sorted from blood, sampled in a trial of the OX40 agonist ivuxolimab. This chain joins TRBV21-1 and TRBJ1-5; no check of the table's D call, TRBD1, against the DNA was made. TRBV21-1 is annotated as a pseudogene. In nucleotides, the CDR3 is TGTGCCAGCAGCAAAGAGGCTACAGGGGGCAAGGCGCTGGATCAGCCCCAGCATTTT. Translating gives CASSKEATGGKALDQPQHF.